Sequencing of this T cell receptor beta chain was carried out in a study of patients and donors after allogeneic stem cell transplantation. TCRdb ran MiXCR on the RT-PCR reads and lists one entry per CDR3 protein. The table records about 960,000 distinct CDR3 sequences, under 20% of them present only once. This clonotype turned up a few times. This CDR3 has 15 residues. Per germline, CDR1 MNHEY and CDR2 SVGEGT. Trimming took off 10 bases at V and 2 bases at J, with 17 bases between the two ends. The sequenced material came from blood, either unsorted or a sorted T cell fraction (not recorded which). The origin of this receptor is a human donor who was either an allogeneic HSCT recipient or a stem cell or donor lymphocyte infusion donor (not recorded which). It is not recorded whose cells these are; they may come from a transplant donor. This chain connects TRBV6-2 or TRBV6-3 to TRBJ1-4, with a tentative D call TRBD1 (5 bases). The chain's CDR3 is CATSTREGTNEKLFF. CDR3 coding DNA: TGTGCCACGTCCACCAGGGAAGGGACTAATGAAAAACTGTTTTTT.